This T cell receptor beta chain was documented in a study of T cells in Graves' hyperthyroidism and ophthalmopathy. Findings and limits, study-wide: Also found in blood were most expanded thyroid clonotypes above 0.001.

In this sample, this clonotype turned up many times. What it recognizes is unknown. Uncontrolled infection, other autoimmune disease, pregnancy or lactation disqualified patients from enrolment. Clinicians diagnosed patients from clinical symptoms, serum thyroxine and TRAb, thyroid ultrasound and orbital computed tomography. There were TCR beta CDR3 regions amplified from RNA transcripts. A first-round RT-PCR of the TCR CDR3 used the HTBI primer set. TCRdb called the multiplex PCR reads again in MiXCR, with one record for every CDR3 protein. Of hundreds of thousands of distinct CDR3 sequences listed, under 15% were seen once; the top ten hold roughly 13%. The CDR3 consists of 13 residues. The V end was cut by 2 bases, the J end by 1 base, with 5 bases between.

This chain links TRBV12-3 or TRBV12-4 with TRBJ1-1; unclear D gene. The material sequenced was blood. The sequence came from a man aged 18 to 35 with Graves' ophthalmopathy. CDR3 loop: CASSLYKNTEAFF. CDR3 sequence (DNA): TGTGCCAGCAGTTTATACAAGAACACTGAAGCTTTCTTT.